Presented here are 10 T cell receptor beta chains from one specimen sequenced in a study of T cells in Graves' hyperthyroidism and ophthalmopathy. Authors of the study amplified TCR beta CDR3 regions from RNA transcripts. First-round RT-PCR with HTBI primers amplified the TCR CDR3 region. A single record per CDR3 protein comes from TCRdb applying MiXCR to the multiplex PCR reads. The sample has hundreds of thousands of distinct CDR3 sequences; 20% are singletons. The sequencing input was blood. The receptors stem from a man aged 40-50 years with Graves' ophthalmopathy.

Only a few counts were recorded for this clonotype. The chain links TRBV18 to TRBJ2-1; weak D call: TRBD1 (7 bases). Germline CDR1 and CDR2: KGHSH and LQKENI. Trimming pared 0 bases from V and 8 bases from J, leaving 11 bases between. This CDR3 is built from 14 residues. CDR3 amino acids: CASSPPTGEDEQFF. Here the CDR3 DNA reads TGTGCCAGCTCACCACCCACAGGGGAGGATGAGCAGTTCTTC.

This clonotype has ten or more counts. This chain links TRBV5-1 with TRBJ2-2, with TRBD2 matching 9 bases. Losses at the gene ends were 4 bases for V and 2 bases for J; bases not matched to a gene: 3. The CDR3 runs to 15 residues. Germline CDR1 SGHRS, CDR2 YFSETQ. The CDR3 region is CASSPGTSNTGELFF. The CDR3 DNA is TGCGCCAGCAGCCCCGGGACTAGCAACACCGGGGAGCTGTTTTTT.

Comments on this clonotype: A junction boundary mismatches the germline segment, possibly from a read error. The rearrangement links TRBV4-1 to TRBJ2-5; D is perhaps TRBD1 (5 bases). Germline CDR1 MGHRA, CDR2 YSYEKL. The CDR3 runs 18 residues. CDR3 coding DNA: TGTGCCAGCAGCCAAGATCAAGCCCCGGTTGGGGCGCAAGAGACCCAGTACTTC. This codes for CASSQDQAPVGAQETQYF.

Only a few counts were recorded for this clonotype. The V gene is TRBV5-1, the J gene TRBJ1-1; no clear D. CDR3 length: 15 residues. CDR1 and CDR2 from the germline V gene are SGHRS and YFSETQ. The germline V and J ends were trimmed by 4 bases and 0 bases, with 13 bases remaining between them. The CDR3 bases are TGCGCCAGCAGCCTCCTCGGGCATTTGAACACTGAAGCTTTCTTT. Translated, it gives CASSLLGHLNTEAFF.

In its sample, this clonotype was seen many times. The chain recombines TRBV13 with TRBJ1-1; D unresolved. The CDR3 runs 17 residues. With 5 bases removed from V and 3 bases from J, the gap between germline ends came to 22 bases. The germline V gene has CDR1 PRHDT and CDR2 FYEKMQ (reference sequence). CDR3 amino acids: CASSTTDASVGDTEAFF. The CDR3 DNA sequence: TGTGCCAGCAGCACTACCGATGCGTCCGTCGGGGACACTGAAGCTTTCTTT.

This clonotype has only a few counts. The chain uses TRBV15 and TRBJ1-5, with D possibly matching TRBD1 (5 bases). This CDR3 contains 15 residues. The germline V gene has CDR1 LNHNV and CDR2 YYDKDF (reference sequence). Trimming cost V 2 bases and J 3 bases, with 11 bases left between them. The CDR3 reads CATSRTTGLNQPQHF. For the CDR3, the DNA is TGTGCCACCAGCAGAACCACAGGACTCAATCAGCCCCAGCATTTT. The full variable domain, rest sourced from reference TRBV15 and TRBJ1-5, is DAMVIQNPRYQVTQFGKPVTLSCSQTLNHNVMYWYQQKSSQAPKLLFHYYDKDFNNEADTPDNFQSRRPNTSFCFLDIRSPGLGDTAMYLCATSRTTGLNQPQHFGDGTRLSIL.

This clonotype showed up just once. The chain uses TRBV27 and TRBJ2-7; the D gene could be TRBD1 or TRBD2 (5 bases each). CDR3 length: 15 residues. The V end was cut by 5 bases, the J end by 3 bases, with 17 bases between. CDR1 and CDR2 (germline): MNHEY, SMNVEV (reference sequence). The CDR3 nucleotides are TGTGCCAGCAGTCCAAAACCGGGACGCCTCTACGAGCAGTACTTC. Its translation is CASSPKPGRLYEQYF.

The V and J genes are TRBV12-3 or TRBV12-4 and TRBJ2-1; no reliable D call. There are 14 residues in the CDR3. V lost 5 bases to trimming and J lost 2 bases, with 10 bases between them. In DNA, the CDR3 is TGTGCCAGCAGTGACGACCGAGCCTACAATGAGCAGTTCTTC. This gives the protein CASSDDRAYNEQFF.

Only a few counts were recorded for this clonotype. The chain uses TRBV20-1 and TRBJ1-5; 8 bases map to TRBD1. V trimming: 7 bases; J trimming: 8 bases; junction bases outside the gene matches: 10. The CDR3 runs to 13 residues. From germline, CDR1 is DFQATT and CDR2 SNEGSKA (reference sequence). The CDR3 region has the DNA TGCAGTGTCCGCCGGGACAGGACGGAGCCCCAGCATTTT. Translating it yields CSVRRDRTEPQHF.

This clonotype appeared a few times. The chain carries TRBV29-1 and TRBJ2-1; D uncertain. The germline gives CDR1 SQVTM, CDR2 ANQGSEA. Trimming shortened V by 4 bases and J by 9 bases, and 7 bases separated the two germline ends. CDR3 size: 10 residues. The CDR3 coding sequence is TGCAGCGTTGCTGATTTTGAGCAGTTCTTC. This gives the protein CSVADFEQFF.